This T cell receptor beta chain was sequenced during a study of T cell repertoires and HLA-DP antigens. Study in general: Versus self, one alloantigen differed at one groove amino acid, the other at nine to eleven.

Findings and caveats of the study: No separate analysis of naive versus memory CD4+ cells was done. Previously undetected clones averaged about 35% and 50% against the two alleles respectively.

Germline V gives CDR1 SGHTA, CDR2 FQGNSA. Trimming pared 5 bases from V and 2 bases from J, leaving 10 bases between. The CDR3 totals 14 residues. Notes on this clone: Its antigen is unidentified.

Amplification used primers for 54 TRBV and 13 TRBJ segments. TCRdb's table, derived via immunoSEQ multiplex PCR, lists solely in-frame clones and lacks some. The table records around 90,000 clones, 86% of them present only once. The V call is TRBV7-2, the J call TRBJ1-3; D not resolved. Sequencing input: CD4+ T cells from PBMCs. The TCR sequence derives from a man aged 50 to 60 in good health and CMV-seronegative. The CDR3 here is CASSLREAGNTIYF. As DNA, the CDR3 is TGTGCCAGCAGCCTCCGGGAAGCTGGAAACACCATATATTTT.